The 27 T cell receptor beta chains below all came from one sample that was sequenced in a study of blood T cells in healthy people across ages. The authors ran a second PCR of roughly 6 to 12 cycles using a sample-barcoded 5' primer and a J-beta primer mix. TCRdb processed the 5' RACE reads anew with MiXCR; each CDR3 protein has one entry. The sample has about 1.8 million distinct CDR3 sequences, around half seen once. The specimen sequenced was blood. These TCRs come from a woman aged 40 to 50 in good health.

V is TRBV12-3 or TRBV12-4 and J is TRBJ1-2; TRBD1 aligns across 7 bases. V was clipped by 4 bases and J by 7 bases; unmatched bases: 12. The CDR3 totals 15 residues. The CDR3 region is CASSSSHTGERGYTF. The CDR3 DNA reads as TGTGCCAGCAGTTCGTCACACACAGGGGAGCGTGGCTACACCTTC.

In this sample, this clonotype turned up a few times. The chain couples TRBV7-2 to TRBJ2-1; no firm D call. The germline V gene encodes CDR1 SGHTA and CDR2 FQGNSA. The CDR3 length is 14 residues. V dropped 8 bases and J dropped 0 bases, with 11 bases sitting between them. CDR3 sequence: CASVRSSSYNEQFF. The CDR3 region has the DNA TGTGCCAGCGTTAGATCGAGCTCCTACAATGAGCAGTTCTTC.

The chain couples TRBV13 to TRBJ2-4; 9 nucleotides match TRBD1. Germline V gene lookup returns CDR1 PRHDT and CDR2 FYEKMQ (reference sequence). This CDR3 contains 17 residues. J gave up 2 bases and V 4 bases, and 9 bases lay outside the gene matches. CDR3 protein: CASSSRKQGASKNIQYF. In DNA form, the CDR3 reads TGTGCCAGCAGCTCCCGAAAACAGGGGGCATCCAAAAACATTCAGTACTTC. Full variable domain (remainder filled in from reference TRBV13 and TRBJ2-4): AAGVIQSPRHLIKEKRETATLKCYPIPRHDTVYWYQQGPGQDPQFLISFYEKMQSDKGSIPDRFSAQQFSDYHSELNMSSLELGDSALYFCASSSRKQGASKNIQYFGAGTRLSVL.

The chain links TRBV20-1 to TRBJ2-1; unclear D gene. V was trimmed by 0 bases and J by 12 bases, leaving 24 bases between them. CDR3 length: 16 residues. Per germline, CDR1 DFQATT and CDR2 SNEGSKA (reference sequence). CDR3 nucleotide sequence: TGCAGTGCTAGAGATATGGGCTCGCGCCCGTTAGATGGGCAGTTCTTC. As protein: CSARDMGSRPLDGQFF.

The rearrangement uses TRBV2 and TRBJ2-3; TRBD1 aligns across 8 bases. The germline V gene has CDR1 SNHLY and CDR2 FYNNEI. After removal of 6 bases from V and 0 bases from J, the junction contained 11 bases not matched to a gene. There are 17 residues in the CDR3. DNA for the CDR3: TGTGCCAGCAGCGACACCGGGACAGGACTTAGCACAGATACGCAGTATTTT. Translation: CASSDTGTGLSTDTQYF.

V and J are TRBV9 and TRBJ2-1; D gene uncertain. The CDR3 runs 12 residues. Germline CDR1 SGDLS, CDR2 YYNGEE. V dropped 0 bases and J dropped 8 bases, with 6 bases sitting between them. CDR3 in amino acids: CASSVGWDEQFF. The CDR3 region has the DNA TGTGCCAGCAGCGTAGGATGGGATGAGCAGTTCTTC.

The chain uses TRBV4-3 and TRBJ1-1; D is ambiguous. Germline CDR1 and CDR2: LGHNA and YSLEER. V dropped 7 bases and J dropped 8 bases, with 17 bases sitting between them. The length of the CDR3 is 13 residues. CDR3 in amino acids: CASTENRGTEAFF. CDR3 in DNA: TGCGCCAGCACAGAGAATAGAGGCACCGAAGCTTTCTTT.

This clonotype was seen a handful of times. The chain is built from TRBV2 and TRBJ2-4; D unclear. This CDR3 is 15 amino acids long. Germline assignment: CDR1 SNHLY and CDR2 FYNNEI. Deletions cut 3 bases from V and 0 bases from J, with 9 bases between. The CDR3 DNA follows: TGTGCCAGCAGTGAGGTATCCATAGCCAAAAACATTCAGTACTTC. Translated: CASSEVSIAKNIQYF.

A note on this clonotype: One end of the junction varies from germline; a read error may be responsible. The chain uses TRBV10-2 and TRBJ2-3; D not resolved. The CDR3 contains 13 residues. The germline V gene encodes CDR1 WSHSY and CDR2 SAAADI. This CDR3 reads CAGSGKSRDTQYF. CDR3 bases: TGCGCCGGCAGTGGGAAAAGTAGGGATACGCAGTATTTT.

The genes are TRBV6-2 or TRBV6-3 and TRBJ2-7; D unclear. The CDR3 runs to 15 residues. Germline CDR1 and CDR2: MNHEY and SVGEGT. Between the trimmed V and J ends, which lost 4 bases and 5 bases, there was a span of 18 bases. The CDR3 region has the DNA TGTGCCAGCAGTTTCGGGCCCACCAAGCCTAACGAGCAGTACTTC. The encoded protein is CASSFGPTKPNEQYF.

This rearrangement joins TRBV10-3 to TRBJ2-7; D gene unclear. CDR1 is ENHRY, CDR2 SYGVKD, per germline. The CDR3 is 13 residues long. With 6 bases removed from V and 2 bases from J, the gap between germline ends came to 11 bases. CDR3 residues: CAIRFDTTYEQYF. Written as DNA, the CDR3 is TGTGCCATCAGATTTGACACTACCTACGAGCAGTACTTC.

The rearrangement joins TRBV4-3 to TRBJ2-3; D remains unclear. This CDR3 comprises 15 residues. Trimming pared 0 bases from V and 0 bases from J, leaving 7 bases between. CDR1 LGHNA and CDR2 YSLEER come from the germline V gene. DNA of the CDR3: TGCGCCAGCAGCCAAGATCACCCGAGCACAGATACGCAGTATTTT. Amino acids: CASSQDHPSTDTQYF.

The chain combines TRBV5-6 with TRBJ2-2; 7 bases agree with TRBD1. Germline values: CDR1 SGHDT, CDR2 YYEEEE. There are 14 residues in the CDR3. The ends lost 4 bases at V and 7 bases at J; junction bases unmatched: 7. In DNA form, the CDR3 reads TGTGCCAGCAGCGCCCGACAGGGCATCGGGGAGCTGTTTTTT. This gives the protein CASSARQGIGELFF.

The chain joins TRBV5-1 to TRBJ2-4, with a weak D call TRBD2 (6 bases). Trimming removed 0 bases at V and 2 bases at J, with 15 bases between. The length of the CDR3 is 17 residues. CDR1 and CDR2 from the germline V gene are SGHRS and YFSETQ. As DNA, the CDR3 is TGCGCCAGCAGCTTGGAGCCTAGCGTGAGGTCCAAAAACATTCAGTACTTC. Translation: CASSLEPSVRSKNIQYF.

This clonotype appeared a few times. CDR3 amino acids: CASSSLPLGGTGRPDTQYF. The CDR3 bases are TGTGCCAGCAGCTCCCTTCCCCTGGGTGGGACAGGGAGACCAGATACGCAGTATTTT. The chain has TRBV7-2 and TRBJ2-3; 9 bases match TRBD1. With 4 bases clipped from V and 4 bases from J, the junction kept 18 bases outside the gene matches. This CDR3 comprises 19 residues. Looked up from germline, CDR1 is SGHTA and CDR2 is FQGNSA.

The J gene is TRBJ1-2, the V gene TRBV25-1, with 7 nucleotides matching TRBD1. Germline V gene sequence: CDR1 MGHDK, CDR2 SYGVNS. With 4 bases clipped from V and 7 bases from J, the junction kept 27 bases outside the gene matches. The CDR3 is made up of 20 amino acids. The CDR3 sequence: CASSGNRTGVSHTFLCGYTF. The CDR3 DNA is TGTGCCAGCAGTGGTAATAGAACAGGGGTTAGTCACACTTTTCTCTGTGGCTACACCTTC.

The chain carries TRBV28 and TRBJ2-1; possible D gene TRBD2, 6 bases. The germline V gene has CDR1 MDHEN and CDR2 SYDVKM. This CDR3 contains 19 residues. V lost 3 bases to trimming and J lost 4 bases, with 25 bases between them. CDR3 sequence: CASSFEAVLAGSSYNEQFF. In DNA form, the CDR3 reads TGTGCCAGCAGTTTTGAGGCTGTACTGGCGGGGAGCTCGTACAATGAGCAGTTCTTC.

This clonotype has just one count. V is TRBV20-1 and J is TRBJ2-1, with 10 bases matching TRBD2. The CDR3 consists of 15 residues. CDR1 is DFQATT and CDR2 is SNEGSKA in the germline V gene (reference sequence). Trimming took 2 bases from V and 8 from J; bases not matched to a gene: 9. The CDR3 DNA follows: TGCAGTGCTAGAAAGCCGGGACTAGCGCTCGATGAGCAGTTCTTC. Its translation: CSARKPGLALDEQFF.

The sample holds one count of this clonotype. The CDR3 here is CASMGLAIYNEQFF. The DNA for the CDR3 is TGTGCCAGCATGGGTCTAGCGATATACAATGAGCAGTTCTTC. The rearrangement joins TRBV2 to TRBJ2-1, with TRBD2 as a possible D gene (6 bases). V was shortened by 7 bases and J by 4 bases, with 14 bases between the two germline ends. The CDR3 extends over 14 amino acids. Germline CDR1 and CDR2: SNHLY and FYNNEI. Complete variable domain (other parts from reference TRBV2 and TRBJ2-1): EPEVTQTPSHQVTQMGQEVILRCVPISNHLYFYWYRQILGQKVEFLVSFYNNEISEKSEIFDDQFSVERPDGSNFTLKIRSTKLEDSAMYFCASMGLAIYNEQFFGPGTRLTVL.

J is TRBJ1-2 and V is TRBV7-8, with a possible D match to TRBD1 (6 bases). CDR1 is SGHVS, CDR2 FQNEAQ, per germline. The V and J ends lost 1 base and 3 bases respectively, with 12 bases between them. The CDR3 loop spans 15 amino acids. The CDR3 loop reads CASSLGWGRDYGYTF. The CDR3 DNA reads TGTGCCAGCAGCTTAGGGTGGGGGCGAGACTATGGCTACACCTTC.

The rearrangement joins TRBV20-1 to TRBJ1-4; the match to TRBD1 covers 8 bases. This CDR3 is 14 amino acids long. J gave up 8 bases and V 0 bases, and 5 bases lay outside the gene matches. Germline V lookup: CDR1 DFQATT, CDR2 SNEGSKA (reference sequence). In DNA form, the CDR3 reads TGCAGTGCTAGAGATCAGGGGGCGAAAGAAAAACTGTTTTTT. Translating it yields CSARDQGAKEKLFF.

The chain carries TRBV18 and TRBJ2-1; perhaps D is TRBD1 or TRBD2 (5 bases each). The CDR3 spans 13 residues. V was trimmed by 10 bases and J by 5 bases, leaving 15 bases between them. Germline V gene lookup returns CDR1 KGHSH and CDR2 LQKENI. The CDR3 sequence: CATTGALNNEQFF. The CDR3 nucleotides read TGTGCCACCACCGGGGCCTTAAACAATGAGCAGTTCTTC.

The J gene is TRBJ2-5, the V gene TRBV4-2, with 14 bases that match TRBD2. CDR3 size: 14 residues. The ends lost 2 bases at V and 13 bases at J; junction bases unmatched: 6. Germline CDR1 reads LGHNA; CDR2 reads YNFKEQ. The CDR3 loop is CASSQKGLAGVMYF. In DNA form, the CDR3 reads TGTGCCAGCAGCCAAAAGGGACTAGCGGGGGTGATGTACTTC.

This clonotype was detected a few times. The chain carries TRBV2 and TRBJ2-3; 11 bases fit TRBD2. Germline V gene data show CDR1 as SNHLY and CDR2 as FYNNEI. The CDR3 is made up of 16 amino acids. The V segment lost 6 bases and the J segment 5 bases; nucleotides outside the gene matches: 10. The CDR3 spells CASRAGTSGLGDTQYF. The CDR3, as DNA: TGTGCCAGCAGGGCCGGGACTAGCGGCCTCGGAGATACGCAGTATTTT.

The rearrangement links TRBV12-3 or TRBV12-4 to TRBJ1-2; 7 bases agree with TRBD1. V lost 5 bases to trimming and J lost 4 bases; unmatched junction nucleotides: 4. The CDR3 runs to 13 residues. The CDR3 sequence: CASSIGGGYGYTF. CDR3 DNA: TGTGCCAGCAGTATAGGGGGCGGCTATGGCTACACCTTC.

V and J are TRBV4-3 and TRBJ1-2; tentatively, D is TRBD1 (5 bases). Per germline, CDR1 LGHNA and CDR2 YSLEER. The length of the CDR3 is 13 residues. Deletions cut 2 bases from V and 8 bases from J, with 12 bases between. CDR3 coding DNA: TGCGCCAGCAGCCAACTCGACAGAGGAGGCTACACCTTC. Translation gives CASSQLDRGGYTF.

About this clonotype itself: At one boundary the junction diverges from the germline segment, which might be a read error. This chain uses TRBV20-1 with TRBJ1-2, with a possible D match to TRBD1 (5 bases). This CDR3 has 13 amino acids. Germline lookup yields CDR1 DFQATT and CDR2 SNEGSKA (reference sequence). The CDR3, as DNA: TGCAGTGCTAGAGATCGGACAAGAGATGGCCACACCTTC. It encodes CSARDRTRDGHTF.